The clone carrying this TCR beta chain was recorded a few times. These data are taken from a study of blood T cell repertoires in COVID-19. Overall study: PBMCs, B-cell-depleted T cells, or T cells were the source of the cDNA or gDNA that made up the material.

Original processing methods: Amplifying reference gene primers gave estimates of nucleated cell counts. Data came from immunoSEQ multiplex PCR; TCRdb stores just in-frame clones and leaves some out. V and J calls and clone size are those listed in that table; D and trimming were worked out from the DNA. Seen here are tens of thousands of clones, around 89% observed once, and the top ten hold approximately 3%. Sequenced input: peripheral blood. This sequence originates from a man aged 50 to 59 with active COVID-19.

DNA of the CDR3: TGTGCCAGCAGGTGGACAGTTACCTACGAGCAGTACTTC. This sequence encodes CASRWTVTYEQYF. The rearrangement uses TRBV6-5 and TRBJ2-7, with a weak D call TRBD1 (6 bases). The germline gives CDR1 MNHEY, CDR2 SVGAGI. The CDR3 extends over 13 amino acids. Trimming pared 6 bases from V and 2 bases from J, leaving 11 bases between.